These 28 T cell receptor beta chains were sequenced from one sample in a study of blood T cell repertoires in COVID-19. Using immunoSEQ multiplex PCR, the repertoire was profiled, and TCRdb retains in-frame clones only, with some absent. The sample carries around 430,000 clones, 85% to 90% recorded once. The material sequenced was PBMCs or T cells enriched from blood (not recorded which). These receptors were collected from a woman between 50 and 59 years old who had recovered from COVID-19.

The chain uses TRBV19 and TRBJ2-6; tentatively, D is TRBD1 (5 bases). CDR3 length: 14 amino acids. With 7 bases removed from V and 2 bases from J, the gap between germline ends came to 9 bases. Germline-derived CDR1 and CDR2 are LNHDA and SQIVND (reference sequence). The CDR3 sequence is CASNDRTGANVLTF. CDR3 in DNA: TGTGCCAGTAACGACAGAACTGGGGCCAACGTCCTGACTTTC. The full variable domain, in which reference TRBV19 and TRBJ2-6 provide the parts outside the CDR3, is DGGITQSPKYLFRKEGQNVTLSCEQNLNHDAMYWYRQDPGQGLRLIYYSQIVNDFQKGDIAEGYSVSREKKESFPLTVTSAQKNPTAFYLCASNDRTGANVLTFGAGSRLTVL.

This clone was seen a single time. The genes are TRBV12-3 or TRBV12-4 and TRBJ1-2, with 7 bases fitting TRBD1. The CDR3 runs 13 residues. Trimming cost V 5 bases and J 4 bases; bases outside gene matches: 4. Here the CDR3 reads CASSQGQTYGYTF. The CDR3 DNA is TGTGCCAGCAGTCAGGGACAGACCTATGGCTACACCTTC.

This rearrangement joins TRBV6-5 to TRBJ1-5; weak D call: TRBD1 (5 bases). Trimming shortened V by 8 bases and J by 9 bases, and 14 bases separated the two germline ends. The CDR3 has 12 amino acids. Looked up from germline, CDR1 is MNHEY and CDR2 is SVGAGI. The CDR3 sequence is CASHAGSLPQHF. The CDR3 DNA reads as TGTGCCAGCCATGCAGGGTCCCTGCCCCAGCATTTT.

This chain joins TRBV5-1 and TRBJ2-2, with 9 positions matching TRBD2. Looked up from germline, CDR1 is SGHRS and CDR2 is YFSETQ. This CDR3 comprises 16 residues. V shed 5 bases and J 4 bases; nucleotides not matched to a gene: 9. CDR3 residues: CASRFGAGGLTGELFF. DNA of the CDR3: TGCGCCAGCAGGTTCGGAGCGGGGGGACTCACCGGGGAGCTGTTTTTT.

The chain links TRBV5-8 to TRBJ1-5, with unresolved D. The CDR3 has 15 amino acids. CDR1 and CDR2 from the germline V gene are SGHTS and YDEGEE. V shed 4 bases and J shed 0 bases, with 11 bases lying between them. The DNA of the CDR3 is TGTGCCAGCAGCAGGACTGCGAATAGCAATCAGCCCCAGCATTTT. Translated: CASSRTANSNQPQHF.

In DNA, the CDR3 is TGTGCCAGCAGCTTAAAAGGCCAGCGGGGGGGCCTCGACACAGATACGCAGTATTTT. Translated, it gives CASSLKGQRGGLDTDTQYF. This rearrangement joins TRBV7-2 to TRBJ2-3, with 10 nucleotides matching TRBD2. CDR1 is SGHTA, CDR2 FQGNSA, per germline. This CDR3 is 19 amino acids long. The junction had 13 bases not matched to a gene; V was cut back by 2 bases and J by 2 bases.

V and J are TRBV4-1 and TRBJ1-2; D is possibly TRBD1 (6 bases). The V and J ends lost 4 bases and 5 bases respectively, with 17 bases between them. CDR1 MGHRA and CDR2 YSYEKL come from the germline V gene. CDR3 length equals 15 residues. In nucleotides, the CDR3 is TGCGCCAGCAGCCCCTCCAGGGCCAGGGGATATGGCTACACCTTC. It translates to CASSPSRARGYGYTF.

The rearrangement links TRBV30 to TRBJ2-5; no firm D call. V gave up 2 bases and J gave up 5 bases, with 12 bases separating them. This CDR3 region has 13 residues. CDR1 and CDR2 (germline): GTSNPN, SVGIG (reference sequence). CDR3 loop: CAWSTSLRETQYF. For the CDR3, the DNA is TGTGCCTGGAGTACGTCATTGCGGGAGACCCAGTACTTC. Full variable domain (remainder filled in from reference TRBV30 and TRBJ2-5): SQTIHQWPATLVQPVGSPLSLECTVEGTSNPNLYWYRQAAGRGLQLLFYSVGIGQISSEVPQNLSASRPQDRQFILSSKKLLLSDSGFYLCAWSTSLRETQYFGPGTRLLVL.

The chain combines TRBV30 with TRBJ1-2; 10 nucleotides line up with TRBD1. Germline-derived CDR1 and CDR2 are GTSNPN and SVGIG (reference sequence). CDR3 length: 15 amino acids. Losses at the gene ends were 0 bases for V and 5 bases for J; bases not matched to a gene: 6. The CDR3 DNA is TGTGCCTGGAGTGTTTCGGACAGGGGGTTTTATGGCTACACCTTC. Translation gives CAWSVSDRGFYGYTF. Using reference TRBV30 and TRBJ1-2 for the parts outside the CDR3, the full variable domain is SQTIHQWPATLVQPVGSPLSLECTVEGTSNPNLYWYRQAAGRGLQLLFYSVGIGQISSEVPQNLSASRPQDRQFILSSKKLLLSDSGFYLCAWSVSDRGFYGYTFGSGTRLTVV.

The sample holds one count of this clone. This chain joins TRBV5-1 and TRBJ1-1; D not resolved. Germline assignment: CDR1 SGHRS and CDR2 YFSETQ. Between the trimmed V and J ends, which lost 2 bases and 4 bases, there was a span of 12 bases. This CDR3 spans 14 amino acids. CDR3 in DNA: TGCGCCAGCAGCTTTTCGCACCCGAGCACTGAAGCTTTCTTT. Translating it yields CASSFSHPSTEAFF.

The V call is TRBV19, the J call TRBJ1-5; TRBD1 is a possible D gene (5 bases). Germline V gene sequence: CDR1 LNHDA, CDR2 SQIVND (reference sequence). The CDR3 length is 15 residues. V was trimmed by 1 base and J by 8 bases, leaving 15 bases between them. CDR3 sequence: CASSIGPGDWEPQHF. CDR3 coding DNA: TGTGCCAGTAGTATAGGGCCTGGGGACTGGGAGCCCCAGCATTTT. The full variable domain, in which reference TRBV19 and TRBJ1-5 provide the parts outside the CDR3, is DGGITQSPKYLFRKEGQNVTLSCEQNLNHDAMYWYRQDPGQGLRLIYYSQIVNDFQKGDIAEGYSVSREKKESFPLTVTSAQKNPTAFYLCASSIGPGDWEPQHFGDGTRLSIL.

This chain links TRBV24-1 with TRBJ2-1; TRBD2 matches 9 bases. The germline CDR1 and CDR2 sequences are KGHDR and SFDVKD. There are 17 residues in the CDR3. V gave up 4 bases and J gave up 6 bases; unmatched junction bases: 12. CDR3 sequence (DNA): TGTGCCACCAGTGACAACCGGGCGGGGGGGAGCCGCAATGAGCAGTTCTTC. Its translation is CATSDNRAGGSRNEQFF.

This chain uses TRBV19 with TRBJ1-2; D uncertain. CDR3 length equals 14 residues. Trimming took off 5 bases at V and 3 bases at J, with 13 bases between the two ends. CDR1 and CDR2 (germline): LNHDA, SQIVND (reference sequence). In nucleotides, the CDR3 is TGTGCCAGTAGTGCCCCCCATGCGGACTATGGCTACACCTTC. It is translated as CASSAPHADYGYTF.

The V gene is TRBV5-5, the J gene TRBJ1-5, with D perhaps TRBD1 (5 bases). The CDR3 consists of 13 residues. Germline V gives CDR1 SGHKS, CDR2 YYEKEE (reference sequence). Trimming took 4 bases from V and 5 from J, leaving 10 bases between them. Written as DNA, the CDR3 is TGTGCCAGCAGCGGGGGACTCTATCAGCCCCAGCATTTT. It translates to CASSGGLYQPQHF.

The chain is built from TRBV3-1 (or the pseudogene TRBV3-2) and TRBJ1-4; tentatively, D is TRBD1 (5 bases). Trimming removed 2 bases at V and 8 bases at J, with 9 bases between. Germline assignment: CDR1 LGHDT and CDR2 YNNKEL (reference sequence). The CDR3 runs to 13 residues. This chain's CDR3 is CASSQQGWEKLFF. Written as DNA, the CDR3 is TGTGCCAGCAGCCAACAGGGATGGGAAAAACTGTTTTTT.

The chain employs TRBV9 and TRBJ2-6, with a tentative D call TRBD1 (6 bases). Trimming removed 9 bases at V and 0 bases at J, with 10 bases between. Germline CDR1 and CDR2: SGDLS and YYNGEE. The CDR3 is made up of 14 amino acids. The CDR3 here is CATTRGSGANVLTF. CDR3 DNA: TGTGCCACCACCAGGGGCTCTGGGGCCAACGTCCTGACTTTC.

The chain uses TRBV19 and TRBJ2-7; 9 bases map to TRBD1. From germline, CDR1 is LNHDA and CDR2 SQIVND (reference sequence). The junction had 5 bases not matched to a gene; V was cut back by 5 bases and J by 0 bases. This CDR3 has 15 amino acids. CDR3 residues: CASSAGQGNSYEQYF. CDR3 sequence (DNA): TGTGCCAGTAGTGCGGGACAGGGAAACTCCTACGAGCAGTACTTC.

V usage is TRBV29-1 and J usage is TRBJ1-3, with 7 bases that match TRBD1. Germline CDR1 reads SQVTM; CDR2 reads ANQGSEA. J lost 4 bases, V lost 7 bases, and 7 bases had no gene match. The CDR3 has 13 amino acids. The CDR3 nucleotides read TGCAGCGCCGGAGGGGACAGAGGAAACACCATATATTTT. Amino acids: CSAGGDRGNTIYF.

The chain recombines TRBV5-1 with TRBJ1-1; 7 bases map to TRBD1. CDR1 SGHRS and CDR2 YFSETQ come from the germline V gene. V was pared by 4 bases and J by 3 bases, with 6 bases of the junction left unmatched. CDR3 size: 14 residues. The CDR3 loop reads CASSGQTGDTEAFF. The CDR3 nucleotides are TGCGCCAGCAGCGGCCAAACAGGGGACACTGAAGCTTTCTTT.

The V and J genes are TRBV5-1 and TRBJ1-1; 10 bases match TRBD1. This CDR3 spans 13 amino acids. CDR1 and CDR2 (germline): SGHRS, YFSETQ. The J segment lost 11 bases and the V segment lost 4 bases, leaving 8 bases of the junction unmatched. CDR3: CASSRDRGVGAFF. The CDR3 DNA reads as TGCGCCAGCAGCCGGGACAGGGGAGTTGGGGCTTTCTTT.

The chain links TRBV28 to TRBJ2-3, with 7 bases that match TRBD1. J was trimmed by 2 bases and V by 7 bases; bases with no gene match: 6. The CDR3 runs 14 residues. Germline V gene data show CDR1 as MDHEN and CDR2 as SYDVKM. CDR3: CASKEGGYTDTQYF. CDR3 nucleotides: TGTGCCAGCAAGGAAGGGGGCTACACAGATACGCAGTATTTT. The complete variable domain, with remaining parts taken from reference TRBV28 and TRBJ2-3, reads DVKVTQSSRYLVKRTGEKVFLECVQDMDHENMFWYRQDPGLGLRLIYFSYDVKMKEKGDIPEGYSVSREKKERFSLILESASTNQTSMYLCASKEGGYTDTQYFGPGTRLTVL.

The V gene is TRBV4-3, the J gene TRBJ1-1, with D maybe TRBD1 (6 bases). Germline CDR1 is LGHNA and CDR2 is YSLEER. This CDR3 has 12 residues. Between the trimmed V and J ends, which lost 0 bases and 11 bases, there was a span of 10 bases. CDR3 nucleotides: TGCGCCAGCAGCCAAGAGTCAGGGGTCGCTTTCTTT. It is translated as CASSQESGVAFF.

The V gene is TRBV2, the J gene TRBJ2-3; 8 nucleotides match TRBD2. Trimming took 7 bases from V and 1 from J; bases not matched to a gene: 4. Per the germline V gene, CDR1 is SNHLY and CDR2 is FYNNEI. The CDR3 extends over 14 amino acids. The CDR3 sequence is CASTAGGGTDTQYF. The DNA of the CDR3 is TGTGCCAGCACTGCGGGGGGAGGCACAGATACGCAGTATTTT.

The chain uses TRBV27 and TRBJ1-2, with 10 bases identical to TRBD1. CDR3 length: 14 amino acids. Germline lookup yields CDR1 MNHEY and CDR2 SMNVEV (reference sequence). With 7 bases clipped from V and 6 bases from J, the junction kept 8 bases outside the gene matches. The CDR3 nucleotides read TGTGCCAGCACCAGACAGGGGGCTAGGAATGGCTACACCTTC. Its protein is CASTRQGARNGYTF.

The chain combines TRBV11-2 with TRBJ1-3; D may be TRBD1 (6 bases). V was clipped by 8 bases and J by 7 bases, with 18 bases between them. The CDR3 is 14 residues long. Per germline, CDR1 SGHAT and CDR2 FQNNGV. This CDR3 is CASEQGTIGNTIYF. CDR3 nucleotides: TGTGCCAGCGAACAGGGTACGATCGGCAACACCATATATTTT.

This chain connects TRBV30 to TRBJ2-5; 7 nucleotides match TRBD1. CDR3 length: 15 residues. Losses at the gene ends were 4 bases for V and 6 bases for J; bases not matched to a gene: 14. Germline CDR1 GTSNPN, CDR2 SVGIG (reference sequence). DNA of the CDR3: TGTGCCTGGAAGTTCCCGGGACAGTCAATGAAGACCCAGTACTTC. This gives the protein CAWKFPGQSMKTQYF.

V gene TRBV10-3 combines with J gene TRBJ1-2; 7 positions agree with TRBD1. The CDR3 runs to 15 residues. V was clipped by 6 bases and J by 4 bases; unmatched bases: 11. Germline values: CDR1 ENHRY, CDR2 SYGVKD. CDR3 nucleotide sequence: TGTGCCATCAGCACGAACCCCGGGACAGTCTATGGCTACACCTTC. Protein sequence: CAISTNPGTVYGYTF.

In this sample, this clone turned up a few times. This chain links TRBV19 with TRBJ2-3, with unresolved D. The germline V and J ends were trimmed by 3 bases and 2 bases, with 9 bases remaining between them. The germline gives CDR1 LNHDA, CDR2 SQIVND (reference sequence). This CDR3 spans 14 amino acids. The CDR3 is CASSIGDSTDTQYF. CDR3 in DNA: TGTGCCAGTAGTATTGGCGACTCCACAGATACGCAGTATTTT.